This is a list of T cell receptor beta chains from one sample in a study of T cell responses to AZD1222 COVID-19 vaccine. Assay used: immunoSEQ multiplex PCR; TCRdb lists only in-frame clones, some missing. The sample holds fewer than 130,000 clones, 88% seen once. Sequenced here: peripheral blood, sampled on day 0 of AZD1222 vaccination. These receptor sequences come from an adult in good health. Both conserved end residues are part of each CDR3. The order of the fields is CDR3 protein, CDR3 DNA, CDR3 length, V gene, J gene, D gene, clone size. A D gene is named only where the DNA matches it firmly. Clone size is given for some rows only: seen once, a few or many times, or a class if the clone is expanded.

cdr3_aa: CASSLYDFNYGYTF
cdr3_nt: TGTGCCAGCAGCTTGTATGACTTCAACTATGGCTACACCTTC
cdr3_length: 14
v_call: TRBV11-2
j_call: TRBJ1-2
d_call: .
clone_size: .

cdr3_aa: CAIRVGQGVYGYTF
cdr3_nt: TGTGCCATCAGAGTGGGACAGGGGGTTTATGGCTACACCTTC
cdr3_length: 14
v_call: TRBV6-5
j_call: TRBJ1-2
d_call: TRBD1
clone_size: .

cdr3_aa: CASSPGLAGSFEQFF
cdr3_nt: TGTGCCAGCAGCCCGGGACTAGCGGGATCCTTTGAGCAGTTCTTC
cdr3_length: 15
v_call: TRBV13
j_call: TRBJ2-1
d_call: TRBD2
clone_size: .

cdr3_aa: CASSLAGTGNTGELFF
cdr3_nt: TGCGCCAGCAGCTTGGCCGGGACAGGGAACACCGGGGAGCTGTTTTTT
cdr3_length: 16
v_call: TRBV5-1
j_call: TRBJ2-2
d_call: TRBD1
clone_size: .

cdr3_aa: CTRRPEGVREKLFF
cdr3_nt: TGCACCCGGAGACCGGAGGGGGTAAGGGAAAAACTGTTTTTT
cdr3_length: 14
v_call: TRBV29-1
j_call: TRBJ1-4
d_call: .
clone_size: .

cdr3_aa: CASSRRDFTGELFF
cdr3_nt: TGTGCCAGTAGTAGGCGGGATTTCACCGGGGAGCTGTTTTTT
cdr3_length: 14
v_call: TRBV19
j_call: TRBJ2-2
d_call: .
clone_size: .

cdr3_aa: CAIKQGLSNQPQHF
cdr3_nt: TGTGCCATCAAACAGGGTCTTAGCAATCAGCCCCAGCATTTT
cdr3_length: 14
v_call: TRBV27
j_call: TRBJ1-5
d_call: .
clone_size: .

cdr3_aa: CSVAPGTSNTEAFF
cdr3_nt: TGCAGCGTTGCTCCCGGGACATCGAACACTGAAGCTTTCTTT
cdr3_length: 14
v_call: TRBV29-1
j_call: TRBJ1-1
d_call: .
clone_size: .

cdr3_aa: CASSLLRGEKLFF
cdr3_nt: TGTGCCAGCAGCTTATTAAGAGGTGAAAAACTGTTTTTT
cdr3_length: 13
v_call: TRBV11-2
j_call: TRBJ1-4
d_call: .
clone_size: .

cdr3_aa: CASSLGRHRGDYEQFF
cdr3_nt: TGTGCCAGCAGCTTAGGTCGGCACAGGGGGGATTATGAGCAGTTCTTC
cdr3_length: 16
v_call: TRBV11-3
j_call: TRBJ2-1
d_call: TRBD1
clone_size: .

cdr3_aa: CASSPGGRDPAPREAFF
cdr3_nt: TGCGCCAGCAGCCCCGGGGGTAGGGACCCAGCGCCCCGGGAAGCTTTCTTT
cdr3_length: 17
v_call: TRBV5-1
j_call: TRBJ1-1
d_call: .
clone_size: .

cdr3_aa: CASSLLRTDTGELFF
cdr3_nt: TGTGCCAGCAGCTTGTTAAGGACTGACACCGGGGAGCTGTTTTTT
cdr3_length: 15
v_call: TRBV5-4
j_call: TRBJ2-2
d_call: .
clone_size: .

cdr3_aa: CAGNLGSWDTIYF
cdr3_nt: TGTGCGGGGAACTTGGGGTCCTGGGACACCATATATTTT
cdr3_length: 13
v_call: TRBV30
j_call: TRBJ1-3
d_call: .
clone_size: .

cdr3_aa: CSVQQLLYGYTF
cdr3_nt: TGCAGCGTGCAACAGCTGCTCTATGGCTACACCTTC
cdr3_length: 12
v_call: TRBV29-1
j_call: TRBJ1-2
d_call: .
clone_size: few

cdr3_aa: CASRISRDVAYGYTF
cdr3_nt: TGTGCCAGCAGGATAAGCCGGGACGTCGCCTATGGCTACACCTTC
cdr3_length: 15
v_call: TRBV6-5
j_call: TRBJ1-2
d_call: .
clone_size: .

cdr3_aa: CASSPGSGVGNQPQHF
cdr3_nt: TGTGCCAGCTCACCAGGTTCAGGGGTTGGCAATCAGCCCCAGCATTTT
cdr3_length: 16
v_call: TRBV18
j_call: TRBJ1-5
d_call: .
clone_size: .

cdr3_aa: CASSNFQGSTNEKLFF
cdr3_nt: TGTGCCAGCAGCAACTTCCAGGGCTCCACTAATGAAAAACTGTTTTTT
cdr3_length: 16
v_call: TRBV5-6
j_call: TRBJ1-4
d_call: .
clone_size: .

cdr3_aa: CAWSVRLEQYF
cdr3_nt: TGTGCCTGGAGTGTACGCCTAGAGCAGTACTTC
cdr3_length: 11
v_call: TRBV30
j_call: TRBJ2-7
d_call: .
clone_size: .

cdr3_aa: CASSPSLGLKDRESTDTQYF
cdr3_nt: TGTGCCAGCTCGCCCTCCCTTGGACTTAAAGATCGGGAGAGCACAGATACGCAGTATTTT
cdr3_length: 20
v_call: TRBV18
j_call: TRBJ2-3
d_call: .
clone_size: .

cdr3_aa: CASSPGLNTEAFF
cdr3_nt: TGCGCCAGCAGCCCCGGACTGAACACTGAAGCTTTCTTT
cdr3_length: 13
v_call: TRBV5-1
j_call: TRBJ1-1
d_call: .
clone_size: .

cdr3_aa: CASSISTLYNEQFF
cdr3_nt: TGTGCCAGTAGTATATCGACCTTATACAATGAGCAGTTCTTC
cdr3_length: 14
v_call: TRBV19
j_call: TRBJ2-1
d_call: .
clone_size: .

cdr3_aa: CASSVDTGTLKGYTF
cdr3_nt: TGTGCCAGCAGCGTAGACACGGGGACCCTAAAGGGCTACACCTTC
cdr3_length: 15
v_call: TRBV9
j_call: TRBJ1-2
d_call: .
clone_size: .

cdr3_aa: CASSTSTGTGPGELFF
cdr3_nt: TGTGCCAGCAGCACAAGCACCGGGACAGGGCCCGGGGAGCTGTTTTTT
cdr3_length: 16
v_call: TRBV3-1/TRBV3-2
j_call: TRBJ2-2
d_call: TRBD1
clone_size: .

cdr3_aa: CASSLDGTGSNQPQHF
cdr3_nt: TGCGCCAGCAGCTTGGATGGGACGGGAAGCAATCAGCCCCAGCATTTT
cdr3_length: 16
v_call: TRBV5-1
j_call: TRBJ1-5
d_call: .
clone_size: .

cdr3_aa: CASITGGEETQYF
cdr3_nt: TGTGCCAGCATCACAGGGGGTGAAGAGACCCAGTACTTC
cdr3_length: 13
v_call: TRBV6-7
j_call: TRBJ2-5
d_call: TRBD1
clone_size: few

cdr3_aa: CASSPGLAGAREQFF
cdr3_nt: TGCGCCAGCAGTCCAGGACTAGCGGGGGCCCGTGAGCAGTTCTTC
cdr3_length: 15
v_call: TRBV4-1
j_call: TRBJ2-1
d_call: TRBD2
clone_size: .

cdr3_aa: CASSPAGFGGNTIYF
cdr3_nt: TGTGCCAGCAGCCCAGCAGGGTTTGGAGGAAACACCATATATTTT
cdr3_length: 15
v_call: TRBV7-9
j_call: TRBJ1-3
d_call: .
clone_size: .

cdr3_aa: CASSRHGTANTEAFF
cdr3_nt: TGTGCCAGCAGCCGGCACGGGACCGCGAACACTGAAGCTTTCTTT
cdr3_length: 15
v_call: TRBV3-1/TRBV3-2
j_call: TRBJ1-1
d_call: .
clone_size: .

cdr3_aa: CASSVVEVGGDTQYF
cdr3_nt: TGTGCCAGCAGCGTAGTAGAGGTGGGCGGAGATACGCAGTATTTT
cdr3_length: 15
v_call: TRBV9
j_call: TRBJ2-3
d_call: .
clone_size: .

cdr3_aa: CASSFEQGSPLHF
cdr3_nt: TGTGCCAGCAGCTTCGAACAGGGATCACCCCTCCACTTT
cdr3_length: 13
v_call: TRBV7-8
j_call: TRBJ1-6
d_call: .
clone_size: .

cdr3_aa: CAWSVEWSNQPQHF
cdr3_nt: TGTGCCTGGAGTGTAGAGTGGTCAAATCAGCCCCAGCATTTT
cdr3_length: 14
v_call: TRBV30
j_call: TRBJ1-5
d_call: .
clone_size: .

cdr3_aa: CASRSGRGPNTIYF
cdr3_nt: TGTGCCAGCCGCTCTGGCAGGGGGCCCAACACCATATATTTT
cdr3_length: 14
v_call: TRBV6-5
j_call: TRBJ1-3
d_call: TRBD1
clone_size: .